A selection of T cell receptor beta chains follows, all from one sample in a study of blood T cell repertoires in COVID-19. Data came from immunoSEQ multiplex PCR; TCRdb stores just in-frame clones and leaves some out. The sample holds approximately 88,000 clones; 80% are singletons and the top ten take about 19%. Sequences were obtained from peripheral blood. Receptor source: a woman older than 75 with acute or convalescent COVID-19. The CDR3 runs from the conserved cysteine through the conserved F or W. The D gene is left open where the match is weak. Clone size appears in some rows only: once, few, many, or a class for an expanded clone.

v_call: TRBV12-3/TRBV12-4
clone_size: once
j_call: TRBJ2-2
d_call: TRBD2
cdr3_aa: CASSRGGAGELFF
cdr3_nt: TGTGCCAGCAGTCGCGGGGGGGCCGGGGAGCTGTTTTTT

v_call: TRBV3-1/TRBV3-2
clone_size: NA
j_call: TRBJ1-4
d_call: TRBD1
cdr3_aa: CASSPMDRGGEKLFF
cdr3_nt: TGTGCCAGCAGCCCCATGGACAGGGGAGGGGAAAAACTGTTTTTT

v_call: TRBV10-3
clone_size: NA
j_call: TRBJ2-7
d_call: NA
cdr3_aa: CAISEPRVSYEQYF
cdr3_nt: TGTGCCATCAGTGAGCCCCGGGTCAGCTACGAGCAGTACTTC

v_call: TRBV7-9
clone_size: NA
j_call: TRBJ1-4
d_call: NA
cdr3_aa: CASSLQSGQGSNEKLFF
cdr3_nt: TGTGCCAGCAGTCTACAATCGGGCCAGGGGTCGAATGAAAAACTGTTTTTT

v_call: TRBV27
clone_size: NA
j_call: TRBJ2-1
d_call: NA
cdr3_aa: CASSGGTIGNEQFF
cdr3_nt: TGTGCCAGCAGCGGGGGGACAATCGGGAATGAGCAGTTCTTC

v_call: TRBV30
clone_size: few
j_call: TRBJ1-3
d_call: NA
cdr3_aa: CAWGRGRSGNTIYF
cdr3_nt: TGTGCCTGGGGCAGGGGACGCTCTGGAAACACCATATATTTT

v_call: TRBV30
clone_size: NA
j_call: TRBJ1-2
d_call: NA
cdr3_aa: CAWSLLTPGGYTF
cdr3_nt: TGTGCCTGGAGTCTTCTTACACCCGGGGGCTACACCTTC

v_call: TRBV28
clone_size: NA
j_call: TRBJ2-1
d_call: TRBD1
cdr3_aa: CASSQPGTGGNEQFF
cdr3_nt: TGTGCCAGCAGTCAACCGGGGACAGGGGGGAATGAGCAGTTCTTC

v_call: TRBV30
clone_size: NA
j_call: TRBJ1-5
d_call: TRBD1
cdr3_aa: CAWKPGGPLNQPQHF
cdr3_nt: TGTGCCTGGAAGCCAGGGGGCCCCCTCAATCAGCCCCAGCATTTT

v_call: TRBV7-2
clone_size: few
j_call: TRBJ2-1
d_call: TRBD2
cdr3_aa: CASSLQAGGDEQFF
cdr3_nt: TGTGCCAGCAGCTTACAGGCGGGGGGAGATGAGCAGTTCTTC

v_call: TRBV14
clone_size: NA
j_call: TRBJ1-1
d_call: TRBD1
cdr3_aa: CASSQRDRGDTEAFF
cdr3_nt: TGTGCCAGCAGCCAGAGGGACAGGGGGGACACTGAAGCTTTCTTT

v_call: TRBV15
clone_size: few
j_call: TRBJ2-1
d_call: TRBD1
cdr3_aa: CATSRDLGGTGFYNEQFF
cdr3_nt: TGTGCCACCAGCAGAGATCTTGGCGGGACAGGGTTCTACAATGAGCAGTTCTTC

v_call: TRBV7-3
clone_size: NA
j_call: TRBJ2-5
d_call: TRBD1
cdr3_aa: CASSAQAPGQQETQYF
cdr3_nt: TGTGCCAGCAGCGCCCAGGCGCCGGGACAGCAAGAGACCCAGTACTTC

v_call: TRBV5-4
clone_size: NA
j_call: TRBJ2-1
d_call: TRBD2
cdr3_aa: CASSPTSGGAYNEQFF
cdr3_nt: TGTGCCAGCAGCCCAACTAGCGGGGGGGCATACAATGAGCAGTTCTTC

v_call: TRBV6-6
clone_size: NA
j_call: TRBJ2-1
d_call: TRBD2
cdr3_aa: CASRTSGAGNEQFF
cdr3_nt: TGTGCCAGCAGGACTAGCGGGGCGGGGAATGAGCAGTTCTTC

v_call: TRBV7-8
clone_size: NA
j_call: TRBJ1-1
d_call: NA
cdr3_aa: CASSSSQVRMNTEAFF
cdr3_nt: TGTGCCAGCAGCTCATCACAGGTTCGTATGAACACTGAAGCTTTCTTT

v_call: TRBV18
clone_size: NA
j_call: TRBJ1-6
d_call: TRBD1
cdr3_aa: CASSPKGQGVGSYNSPLHF
cdr3_nt: TGTGCCAGCTCACCAAAGGGACAGGGGGTCGGCTCCTATAATTCACCCCTCCACTTT

v_call: TRBV7-2
clone_size: NA
j_call: TRBJ1-2
d_call: TRBD1
cdr3_aa: CASSLGGDRDIYGYTF
cdr3_nt: TGTGCCAGCAGCTTAGGCGGGGACAGGGATATCTATGGCTACACCTTC

v_call: TRBV7-7
clone_size: NA
j_call: TRBJ2-2
d_call: TRBD1
cdr3_aa: CASSLGRQGRGELFF
cdr3_nt: TGTGCCAGCAGCTTAGGGAGACAGGGCAGAGGGGAGCTGTTTTTT

v_call: TRBV9
clone_size: NA
j_call: TRBJ2-7
d_call: NA
cdr3_aa: CASGDGGAGGYEQYF
cdr3_nt: TGTGCCAGTGGGGACGGAGGGGCCGGCGGATACGAGCAGTACTTC

v_call: TRBV6-5
clone_size: NA
j_call: TRBJ1-5
d_call: NA
cdr3_aa: CASSTGIGNQPQHF
cdr3_nt: TGTGCCAGCAGTACAGGAATCGGCAATCAGCCCCAGCATTTT

v_call: TRBV6-5
clone_size: NA
j_call: TRBJ1-6
d_call: NA
cdr3_aa: CASSWGRNSPLHF
cdr3_nt: TGTGCCAGCAGTTGGGGCAGGAATTCACCCCTCCACTTT

v_call: TRBV7-8
clone_size: few
j_call: TRBJ2-5
d_call: NA
cdr3_aa: CASSPPRGKGGQETQYF
cdr3_nt: TGTGCCAGCAGCCCCCCCAGAGGGAAAGGGGGCCAAGAGACCCAGTACTTC

v_call: TRBV5-4
clone_size: NA
j_call: TRBJ2-5
d_call: TRBD2
cdr3_aa: CASRAGIAGALQETQYF
cdr3_nt: TGTGCCAGCAGGGCCGGGATAGCGGGGGCCCTCCAAGAGACCCAGTACTTC

v_call: TRBV9
clone_size: once
j_call: TRBJ2-3
d_call: TRBD2
cdr3_aa: CASSNPSGGGRGTDTQYF
cdr3_nt: TGTGCCAGCAGCAACCCTAGCGGGGGGGGTCGGGGCACAGATACGCAGTATTTT

v_call: TRBV7-2
clone_size: few
j_call: TRBJ1-2
d_call: NA
cdr3_aa: CASSRDFNYGYTF
cdr3_nt: TGTGCCAGCAGTCGGGACTTCAACTATGGCTACACCTTC

v_call: TRBV15
clone_size: NA
j_call: TRBJ2-7
d_call: TRBD1
cdr3_aa: CATSIRQGFGEQYF
cdr3_nt: TGTGCCACCAGCATCCGACAGGGTTTTGGGGAGCAGTACTTC

v_call: TRBV7-2
clone_size: few
j_call: TRBJ1-1
d_call: NA
cdr3_aa: CASSPGGGAFF
cdr3_nt: TGTGCCAGCAGCCCCGGAGGTGGGGCTTTCTTT

v_call: TRBV5-5
clone_size: NA
j_call: TRBJ2-7
d_call: TRBD1
cdr3_aa: CASSAAGTGVTYEQYF
cdr3_nt: TGTGCCAGCAGCGCTGCCGGGACAGGGGTGACCTACGAGCAGTACTTC

v_call: TRBV7-2
clone_size: NA
j_call: TRBJ2-7
d_call: NA
cdr3_aa: CASSLGGTLTYEQYF
cdr3_nt: TGTGCCAGCAGCTTAGGGGGGACTTTAACCTACGAGCAGTACTTC